These 12 T cell receptor beta chains were sequenced from one sample in a study of CD8 T cells in ankylosing spondylitis. TCRdb itself ran the 5' RACE reads through MiXCR, one entry per CDR3 protein. The sample yields hundreds of thousands of distinct CDR3 sequences, roughly 24% seen once. The sequencing sample was made of blood, either unsorted or a sorted T cell fraction (not recorded which). The receptors come from a male donor with ankylosing spondylitis or in good health (not recorded which).

V usage is TRBV15 and J usage is TRBJ2-2, with TRBD2 matching over 11 bases. In germline, CDR1 is LNHNV, CDR2 YYDKDF (reference sequence). The V and J ends lost 0 bases and 2 bases, in that order; junction bases with no gene match: 8. The CDR3 spans 19 residues. The CDR3 DNA reads as TGTGCCACCAGCAGAGATCTTATTGGGACTAGCGGCAACACCGGGGAGCTGTTTTTT. Protein: CATSRDLIGTSGNTGELFF.

At least ten counts were recorded for this clonotype. The chain employs TRBV18 and TRBJ2-7, with 8 nucleotides matching TRBD2. The length of the CDR3 is 15 residues. Germline V gene lookup returns CDR1 KGHSH and CDR2 LQKENI. The junction had 6 bases not matched to a gene; V was cut back by 2 bases and J by 3 bases. The chain's CDR3 is CASSPMSGRGYEQYF. CDR3 bases: TGTGCCAGCTCACCAATGAGCGGGAGAGGCTACGAGCAGTACTTC.

The sample holds many counts of this clonotype. This chain joins TRBV7-3 and TRBJ2-1; 15 nucleotides line up with TRBD2. Germline values: CDR1 SGHTA, CDR2 FQGTGA. J gave up 7 bases and V 0 bases, and 13 bases lay outside the gene matches. CDR3 length equals 20 residues. CDR3 in DNA: TGTGCCAGCAGCTTAACGTTCTGGGGACTAGCGGGAGGTCGGGGGAATGAGCAGTTCTTC. Translation gives CASSLTFWGLAGGRGNEQFF.

This clonotype was observed a few times. The chain is built from TRBV9 and TRBJ2-5; a weak D match, TRBD2 (5 bases). Trimming stripped 4 bases from V and 1 base from J, with 14 bases between. This CDR3 has 15 amino acids. Germline loops: CDR1 SGDLS, CDR2 YYNGEE. This CDR3 reads CASSPTTKSQETQYF. The CDR3 nucleotides read TGTGCCAGCAGCCCGACGACTAAGAGCCAAGAGACCCAGTACTTC. The full variable domain, in which reference TRBV9 and TRBJ2-5 provide the parts outside the CDR3, is DSGVTQTPKHLITATGQRVTLRCSPRSGDLSVYWYQQSLDQGLQFLIQYYNGEERAKGNILERFSAQQFPDLHSELNLSSLELGDSALYFCASSPTTKSQETQYFGPGTRLLVL.

This clonotype was seen more than once but under ten times. The chain uses TRBV20-1 and TRBJ2-6, with D possibly matching TRBD2 (5 bases). The germline gives CDR1 DFQATT, CDR2 SNEGSKA (reference sequence). The CDR3 loop spans 16 amino acids. As DNA, the CDR3 is TGCAGCGCGCCGGTAGCGCCCAGCCTCGGGGCCAACGTCCTGACTTTC. Its translation is CSAPVAPSLGANVLTF.

The chain carries TRBV10-3 and TRBJ2-1; D may be TRBD1 or TRBD2 (5 bases each). The CDR3 is 15 residues long. Germline CDR1 and CDR2: ENHRY and SYGVKD. The ends were cut back, 3 bases at V and 4 bases at J, with 13 bases in the middle. In DNA form, the CDR3 reads TGTGCCATCAGTGAAGGTCCTGGGGGTTACAATGAGCAGTTCTTC. This translates into CAISEGPGGYNEQFF.

This clonotype came up many times. V usage is TRBV2 and J usage is TRBJ2-3; 7 bases fit TRBD2. The CDR3 extends over 16 amino acids. Looked up from germline, CDR1 is SNHLY and CDR2 is FYNNEI. Trimming at V came to 6 bases and at J to 2 bases, leaving 11 bases not matched to a gene. In DNA form, the CDR3 reads TGTGCCAGCAGGGGGACCGGGACTAAACCCACAGATACGCAGTATTTT. The encoded protein is CASRGTGTKPTDTQYF.

Turning to this clonotype: At one end, the junction sequence differs from germline, possibly due to a read error. The rearrangement uses TRBV7-7 and TRBJ1-5; D perhaps matches TRBD1 (6 bases). In germline, CDR1 is SSHAT, CDR2 FNYEAQ (reference sequence). The CDR3 consists of 17 residues. CDR3 DNA: TGTGCTAGCAGCTTAGAGGGATGCAGACAGGGCAATCAGCCCCAGCATTTT. Translated: CASSLEGCRQGNQPQHF.

This clonotype was detected ten times or more. This chain uses TRBV20-1 with TRBJ2-3, with TRBD2 matching 9 bases. With V trimmed by 3 bases and J by 4 bases, 8 bases remained unmatched. The CDR3 has 15 amino acids. Germline CDR1 is DFQATT and CDR2 is SNEGSKA (reference sequence). For the CDR3, the DNA is TGCAGTGCTAGCCCTCGCGGGAGGGCCGCAGATACGCAGTATTTT. It is translated as CSASPRGRAADTQYF.

This clonotype was recorded many times. The chain links TRBV20-1 to TRBJ1-1; D is perhaps TRBD1 (5 bases). Per germline, CDR1 DFQATT and CDR2 SNEGSKA (reference sequence). There are 11 residues in the CDR3. Trimming stripped 1 base from V and 5 bases from J, with 5 bases between. CDR3 sequence (DNA): TGCAGTGCTAGAGGACAGACTGAAGCTTTCTTT. It specifies CSARGQTEAFF.

This clonotype was picked up a small number of times. J is TRBJ2-7 and V is TRBV20-1; 11 bases are shared with TRBD2. Germline CDR1 DFQATT, CDR2 SNEGSKA (reference sequence). CDR3 size: 13 residues. The J segment lost 6 bases and the V segment lost 3 bases, leaving 4 bases of the junction unmatched. CDR3 in DNA: TGCAGTGCTAGTGGGACTAGCGGACTCGAGCAGTACTTC. Translating it yields CSASGTSGLEQYF.

This clonotype was seen at least ten times. The chain links TRBV12-3 or TRBV12-4 to TRBJ2-2; 10 bases are a match to TRBD2. The CDR3 runs to 17 residues. V was pared by 2 bases and J by 3 bases, with 6 bases of the junction left unmatched. This chain's CDR3 is CASSLRVLAGDTGELFF. In DNA form, the CDR3 reads TGTGCCAGCAGTTTAAGGGTCCTAGCGGGAGACACCGGGGAGCTGTTTTTT.